These T cell receptor beta chains were read from a single sample in a study of molecular identifiers for immune sequencing clone quantification. MiXCR, run by TCRdb on the PCR reads, gives a single entry per CDR3 protein. The sample consists of 490,000 or so distinct CDR3 sequences, 20% to 25% of them appearing once. Input material: naive CD8+ T cells from blood, with Jurkat cell RNA spiked in. These receptor sequences come from a human donor in good health. Some libraries in this study had Jurkat cell RNA spiked in. Each CDR3 is given with its conserved first and last residue. D genes are given only for firm matches. Part of the rows lack a size; the others show once, few, many or a class for expanded clones.

j_call,d_call,clone_size,v_call,cdr3_nt,cdr3_aa
TRBJ1-1,-,many,TRBV14,TGTGCCAGCAGCCAAGATCTGGGATTCATGAACACTGAAGCTTTCTTT,CASSQDLGFMNTEAFF
TRBJ2-1,TRBD1,few,TRBV4-2,TGTGCCAGCAGCCAATTGGAGAGACAGGGGCGGTACAATGAGCAGTTCTTC,CASSQLERQGRYNEQFF
TRBJ2-7,TRBD2,many,TRBV5-1,TGCGCCAGCAGCCCCTACGGGGGAGGGTACGAGCAGTACTTC,CASSPYGGGYEQYF
TRBJ2-4,-,few,TRBV30,TGTGCCTGGAGCGACGGAATCAAAAACATTCAGTACTTC,CAWSDGIKNIQYF
TRBJ1-1,-,many,TRBV5-1,TGCGCCAGCAGCTTGGTATCGGGCGCTGAAGCTTTCTTT,CASSLVSGAEAFF
TRBJ2-4,-,-,TRBV2,TGTGCCAGCAGGCAGGGCGTAGCCAAAAACATTCAGTACTTC,CASRQGVAKNIQYF
TRBJ2-7,TRBD2,-,TRBV7-6,TGTGCCAGCAGCTTTAGCGGGGCGCCCTACGAGCAGTACTTC,CASSFSGAPYEQYF
TRBJ2-7,TRBD2,few,TRBV11-2,TGTGCCAGCAGCCCGTCAGCGGGGACCTCCTACGAGCAGTACTTC,CASSPSAGTSYEQYF
TRBJ1-4,-,many,TRBV5-1,TGCGCCAGCAAGGAGGCAGGGCGGAATGCTAATGAAAAACTGTTTTTT,CASKEAGRNANEKLFF
TRBJ2-3,-,many,TRBV7-9,TGTGCCAGCAGCTTATCCCTAGACGCAGATACGCAGTATTTT,CASSLSLDADTQYF
TRBJ2-3,-,many,TRBV7-6,TGTGCCAGCAGCTTAGCGCATTCGTACGGCCCTTCAACAGATACGCAGTATTTT,CASSLAHSYGPSTDTQYF
TRBJ2-7,-,many,TRBV20-1,TGCAGTGCTAGAGATACGTGGGAGCAGTACTTC,CSARDTWEQYF
TRBJ2-4,-,many,TRBV12-3/TRBV12-4,TGTGCCAGCAGTTTAGCTTGGCAGAATCTAGCCAAAAACATTCAGTACTTC,CASSLAWQNLAKNIQYF
TRBJ2-7,-,many,TRBV10-3,TGTGCCATCAGTGAGTCTGGGGGGCCCTACGAGCAGTACTTC,CAISESGGPYEQYF
TRBJ1-5,-,-,TRBV19,TGTGCCAGTAGTATGGGGGCGGAGGGTCTGTATCAGCCCCAGCATTTT,CASSMGAEGLYQPQHF
TRBJ1-1,TRBD1,many,TRBV12-3/TRBV12-4,TGTGCCAGCAGTAAAGGACAGGGCACTGAAGCTTTCTTT,CASSKGQGTEAFF
TRBJ1-3,-,-,TRBV30,TGTGCCTGGAGCCCCCTCGCGAACACCATATGTTTT,CAWSPLANTICF
TRBJ2-7,-,-,TRBV11-3,TGTGCCAGCAGCTTATTTTTGGCCAGGACACCAAGCTCCTACGAGCAGTACTTC,CASSLFLARTPSSYEQYF
TRBJ1-2,TRBD1,-,TRBV3-1,TGTGCCAGCAGCCAGGCTCCACAGGGGAGCACCTTC,CASSQAPQGSTF
TRBJ2-3,-,-,TRBV13,TGTGCCAGCAGCTTAGATAGATCCGGCACAGATACGCAGTATTTT,CASSLDRSGTDTQYF
TRBJ2-7,-,few,TRBV4-3,TGCGCCAGCAGCCAAGATGGGGGAGGGGGTTCCTACGAGCAGTACTTC,CASSQDGGGGSYEQYF
TRBJ2-7,-,-,TRBV4-1,TGCGCCAGCAGCCCCAACCGCATGAGGGGGCAGTACTTC,CASSPNRMRGQYF
TRBJ2-7,-,many,TRBV5-1,TGCGCCAGCAGCTTATCAGGGCTCCCTTACGAGCAGTACTTC,CASSLSGLPYEQYF
TRBJ1-1,TRBD1,few,TRBV25-1,TGTGCCAGCAGTCAGACAGGGCATAACACTGAAGCTTTCTTT,CASSQTGHNTEAFF
TRBJ2-3,-,many,TRBV16,TGTGCCAGCAGCCGAACCACAGATACGCAGTATTTT,CASSRTTDTQYF
TRBJ2-3,-,many,TRBV4-3,TGCGCCAGCAGCCAAGATCGTTGGGGTGGGGCAGATACGCAGTATTTT,CASSQDRWGGADTQYF
TRBJ2-1,TRBD2,-,TRBV7-9,TGTGCCAGCAGCTTAGCCACTAGCGGACCCTACAATGAGCAGTTCTTC,CASSLATSGPYNEQFF
TRBJ2-7,-,few,TRBV11-1,TGTGCCAGCAGGTCAGGGGTGGACGCCTACCCGGGCTCCTACGAGCAGTACTTC,CASRSGVDAYPGSYEQYF
TRBJ2-7,-,-,TRBV20-1,TGCAGTGCTAGAGGTACGCTGACCTACGAGCAGTACTTC,CSARGTLTYEQYF
TRBJ2-1,-,-,TRBV7-9,TGTGCCAGCAGCTCGGCCCTCAGCTTGGATGAGCAGTTCTTC,CASSSALSLDEQFF
TRBJ2-7,-,few,TRBV3-1,TGTGCCAGCAGCCAAGATGGGTCGCACTCCTACGAGCAGTACTTC,CASSQDGSHSYEQYF
TRBJ2-5,-,-,TRBV18,TGTGCCAGCTCACCGATAAGCGGACAAGAGACCCAGTACTTC,CASSPISGQETQYF
TRBJ2-7,-,-,TRBV6-5,TGTGCCAGCAGTTACAGGCAGAGGATGTCGGAGCAGTACTTC,CASSYRQRMSEQYF
TRBJ2-5,-,many,TRBV4-2,TGTGCCAGCAGCCAAGTTATCGTAGAGACCCAGTACTTC,CASSQVIVETQYF
TRBJ1-2,-,few,TRBV3-1,TGTGCCAGCAGCCAAGTAAACAGGCAGACTAACTATGGCTACACCTTC,CASSQVNRQTNYGYTF
TRBJ2-3,TRBD2,many,TRBV5-4,TGTGCCAGCAGCGGGACGACTAGCGGCGTCACAGATACGCAGTATTTT,CASSGTTSGVTDTQYF
TRBJ1-1,-,-,TRBV30,TGTGCCTGGGCGGTGGCCCACACTGAAACTTTCTTT,CAWAVAHTETFF
TRBJ2-7,TRBD2,-,TRBV4-3,TGCGCCAGCAGCCAAGATAGGGCGACAGCGGGGCGGAACGAGCAGTACTTC,CASSQDRATAGRNEQYF
TRBJ2-2,-,many,TRBV28,TGTGCCAGCAGTTTCCGGGATCCGGGGGACACCGGGGAGCTGTTTTTT,CASSFRDPGDTGELFF
TRBJ2-2,TRBD2,many,TRBV6-5,TGTGCCAGCAGTTCCCTGGGCGGGAGGGCGGACGGGGAGCTGTTTTTT,CASSSLGGRADGELFF
TRBJ1-2,-,few,TRBV29-1,TGCAGCGTTGTAGGGGGTTACTATGGCTACACCTTC,CSVVGGYYGYTF
TRBJ2-7,TRBD1,-,TRBV6-6,TGTGCCAGCAGTTACACCGGGACAGGGTTCACCTACGAGCAGTACTTC,CASSYTGTGFTYEQYF
TRBJ2-1,TRBD2,many,TRBV29-1,TGCAGCGTCAGGACTAGCGCCTACAATGAGCAGTTCTTC,CSVRTSAYNEQFF
TRBJ2-7,-,many,TRBV14,TGTGCCAGCAGCCAAGCTGCACCCTACGAGCAGTACTTC,CASSQAAPYEQYF
TRBJ2-1,-,many,TRBV5-6,TGTGCCAGCAGCCTAGTCCCCAATGAGCAGTTCTTC,CASSLVPNEQFF
TRBJ2-7,TRBD2,few,TRBV6-1,TGTGCCAGCGGCCGACTAGCGGGAGTACGGGAGCAGTACTTC,CASGRLAGVREQYF
TRBJ2-3,-,few,TRBV5-1,TGCGCCAGCAGCACAGACTATCGAAGCACAGATACGCAGTATTTT,CASSTDYRSTDTQYF
TRBJ2-1,TRBD2,few,TRBV10-3,TGTGCCTCCCTAGGGACTAGCGGGTTGAACAGCTCCTACAATGAGCAGTTCTTC,CASLGTSGLNSSYNEQFF
TRBJ2-7,-,many,TRBV7-9,TGTGCCAGAAACAGTCCGGGTGTCCTCGAGCAGTACTTC,CARNSPGVLEQYF
TRBJ2-7,TRBD2,many,TRBV27,TGTGCCAGCAAAGTAGGGGCGGGGGGAACCTACGAGCAGTACTTC,CASKVGAGGTYEQYF
TRBJ2-3,TRBD2,many,TRBV28,TGTGCCAGCAGTTTATTGCTAGCGGGAACCACAGATACGCAGTATTTT,CASSLLLAGTTDTQYF
TRBJ1-1,-,many,TRBV29-1,TGCAGCGTTGAAGAGACTGAAGCTTTCTTT,CSVEETEAFF